Listed here are 2 T cell receptor beta chains from one sample, sequenced in a study of cytomegalovirus exposure and HLA in healthy donors. The PCR made use of 60 Vbeta and 13 Jbeta primers. Profiling relied on immunoSEQ multiplex PCR, and the TCRdb table lists in-frame clones only, not all of them. The profile shows just over 150,000 clones, under 80% of them singletons. The sequenced sample was PBMCs. These receptors were obtained from a female donor in good health and CMV-seronegative.

The chain has TRBV2 and TRBJ2-5; 8 bases are a match to TRBD1. Germline loops: CDR1 SNHLY, CDR2 FYNNEI. V gave up 0 bases and J gave up 3 bases; unmatched junction bases: 0. CDR3 length: 14 residues. The CDR3 region has the DNA TGTGCCAGCAGTGAAGCGACAGGGGAAGAGACCCAGTACTTC. This codes for CASSEATGEETQYF.

This sequence joins TRBV7-3 and TRBJ2-7, with 11 bases that match TRBD2. CDR1 and CDR2 (germline): SGHTA, FQGTGA. The CDR3 extends over 15 amino acids. J was trimmed by 1 base and V by 4 bases; bases with no gene match: 3. The CDR3 DNA follows: TGTGCCAGCAGCTCCGGGACTAGCGGATCCTACGAGCAGTACTTC. Translating gives CASSSGTSGSYEQYF.